This is a list of T cell receptor beta chains from one sample in a study of T cells in Graves' hyperthyroidism and ophthalmopathy. TCRdb recomputed calls from the multiplex PCR reads with MiXCR, one row per CDR3 protein. This table holds under 450,000 distinct CDR3 sequences, 17% found once. Sequenced: blood. These receptors all stem from a woman aged 30 to 39 with Graves' hyperthyroidism that later progressed to Graves' ophthalmopathy. Both conserved end residues are part of each CDR3. D genes are given only for firm matches. The size field is filled for only some rows; it gives once, few, many or a size class.

len,v_gene,d_gene,j_gene,abundance,CDR3nt,CDR3aa
15,TRBV20-1,NA,TRBJ1-3,NA,TGCAGTGCTAGAGATCACCAGGGTCCCCGAAACACCATATATTTT,CSARDHQGPRNTIYF
16,TRBV7-8,NA,TRBJ2-5,few,TGTGCCAGCAGCTTCGCGGGACTCCCAACACAAGAGACCCAGTACTTC,CASSFAGLPTQETQYF
12,TRBV28,NA,TRBJ2-2,many,TGTGCCTCAGGCCGACGACCCGGGGAGCTGTTTTTT,CASGRRPGELFF
15,TRBV7-9,TRBD2,TRBJ2-1,many,TGTGCCAGCAGCTTAGTGGGGGGAGGGAGGAATGAGCAGTTCTTC,CASSLVGGGRNEQFF
18,TRBV7-9,NA,TRBJ2-5,many,TGTGCCAGCAGCTTAGATGGTTTAGGGTCAGATTTTTACGGGACCCAGTACTTC,CASSLDGLGSDFYGTQYF
13,TRBV11-2,NA,TRBJ2-5,many,TGTGCCAGCAGCTTAAAAGGTCAAGAGACCCAGTACTTC,CASSLKGQETQYF
13,TRBV7-8,NA,TRBJ1-1,many,TGTGCCAGCAGCTTAATAGGACACACTGAAGCTTTCTTT,CASSLIGHTEAFF
13,TRBV20-1,TRBD2,TRBJ2-7,many,TGCAGTGCTAGTCCGGGACTAGCGGGCGAGCAGTACTTC,CSASPGLAGEQYF
16,TRBV6-1,TRBD2,TRBJ2-2,many,TGTGCCAGCAGGAATAGCGGGGGGGTCAACACCGGGGAGCTGTTTTTT,CASRNSGGVNTGELFF
13,TRBV20-1,TRBD1,TRBJ1-1,NA,TGCAGTGCTACCCGGGACAGAGACACTGAAGCTTTCTTT,CSATRDRDTEAFF
14,TRBV6-1,NA,TRBJ2-1,many,TGTGCCAGCAGCGAGTCTGAGGAGGTCAATGAGCAGTTCTTC,CASSESEEVNEQFF
13,TRBV5-1,NA,TRBJ2-3,many,TGCGCCAGCAGCTACTATACCACAGATACGCAGTATTTT,CASSYYTTDTQYF
13,TRBV27,NA,TRBJ2-7,many,TGTGCCAGCAGTTTTCAGGGTTCCCACGAGCAGTACTTC,CASSFQGSHEQYF
15,TRBV6-1,TRBD1,TRBJ2-2,NA,TGTGCCAGCAGCAAGACAGGGTTCAAGGCCGGGGAGCTGTTTTTT,CASSKTGFKAGELFF
15,TRBV7-6,TRBD1,TRBJ2-7,few,TGTGCCAGCAGCGCCGACAGGGGGCCGACCTACGAGCAGTACTTC,CASSADRGPTYEQYF
15,TRBV3-1,TRBD1,TRBJ2-7,NA,TGTGTCAGCAGCCCCGGGACAGGGACCACCTACGAGCAGTACTTC,CVSSPGTGTTYEQYF
13,TRBV4-2,NA,TRBJ1-4,many,TGTGCCAGCAGCCAAGATGATCGTGAAAAACTGTTTTTT,CASSQDDREKLFF
15,TRBV25-1,TRBD2,TRBJ2-5,many,TGTGCCAGCAGTGAATTGTCGGGAGGGTCGGAGACCCAGTACTTC,CASSELSGGSETQYF
15,TRBV5-1,NA,TRBJ1-1,many,TGCGCCAGCAGCTTGGCCGGCCGGGGCGGGACTGAAGCTTTCTTT,CASSLAGRGGTEAFF
15,TRBV20-1,NA,TRBJ2-5,few,TGCAGTGCTAGAGATTTAAGGGGGGCCCAAGAGACCCAGTACTTC,CSARDLRGAQETQYF
13,TRBV4-1,NA,TRBJ2-3,NA,TGCGCCAGCAGCCAACAGCATCCAGATACGCAGTATTTT,CASSQQHPDTQYF
16,TRBV4-1,NA,TRBJ2-2,NA,TGCGCCAGCCGGCCAGGGGAGGTTTGGAACACCGGGGAGCTGTTTTTT,CASRPGEVWNTGELFF
15,TRBV19,TRBD2,TRBJ2-5,many,TGTGCCAGTAGAGAGGGAGGGGCCGACCAAGAGACCCAGTACTTC,CASREGGADQETQYF
16,TRBV5-1,NA,TRBJ2-1,NA,TGCGCCAGCAGCAAGGATGGCGGGAACAACCTCAATGAGCAGTTCTTC,CASSKDGGNNLNEQFF
14,TRBV27,TRBD1,TRBJ2-3,many,TGTGCCAGCAGTACTGGGACAGGGATGCATACGCAGTATTTT,CASSTGTGMHTQYF
16,TRBV15,TRBD1,TRBJ1-6,few,TGTGCCACCAGCACGGAATACTCGGGACAGCGACCACCCCTCCACTTT,CATSTEYSGQRPPLHF
15,TRBV20-1,TRBD2,TRBJ2-5,many,TGCAGTGCTAGAGTGGGACTAGCGGGAGATGAGACCCAGTACTTC,CSARVGLAGDETQYF
15,TRBV18,TRBD1,TRBJ1-2,many,TGTGCCAGCTCCGTCGTACAGGGGAGTAGCTATGGCTACACCTTC,CASSVVQGSSYGYTF
14,TRBV6-1,NA,TRBJ2-3,NA,TGTGCCAGCAGTTCTAGGGGATCGGGAGATACGCAGTATTTT,CASSSRGSGDTQYF